Below, one T cell receptor beta chain is given with its context. What it recognizes is unknown. These data come from a study of cytomegalovirus exposure and HLA in healthy donors. Overall study: Within an early data release were 65 million to 90 million unique TCRs drawn from HLA-typed donors. Across 350 to 400 genotyped donors, more than 75% landed in the Caucasian-associated ancestry cluster. Regarding the study as a whole: By HLA locus, TCR association rates varied in a later analysis, with DRB1 showing the most and HLA-C the fewest.

Deletions cut 8 bases from V and 2 bases from J, with 12 bases between. Per the germline V gene, CDR1 is SGHAT and CDR2 is FQNNGV. This CDR3 contains 14 residues. The PCR had 60 Vbeta and 13 Jbeta primers. Original processing notes: Roughly 9.9 million shared chains were among the about 80 million unique TCR beta chains that a later analysis counted. Assay: immunoSEQ multiplex PCR; the TCRdb copy retains only in-frame clones and omits some. The DNA gave D and trimming, while V, J and clone size come from that table. The sample is made up of about 120,000 clones, and the top ten hold over 1.5% of it. This chain connects TRBV11-2 to TRBJ1-4; D perhaps matches TRBD1 (5 bases). The sequence derives from a woman between 35 and 50 years old in good health and CMV-seropositive. Sequencing was done on a sample of PBMCs. CDR3 DNA sequence: TGTGCCAGCGGATTACGGGGGACTAATGAAAAACTGTTTTTT. This sequence encodes CASGLRGTNEKLFF.